These 10 T cell receptor beta chains came from one sample sequenced in a study of shared clonotypes between healthy human individuals. TCRdb keeps only in-frame clones here, not all; method: immunoSEQ multiplex PCR. The data hold approximately 1.5 million clones, with 95% to 99% observed a single time. The sample taken for sequencing was naive CD4+ T cells sorted from blood. The sample's subset: CD45RA+ positively selected. The receptor source for this set is a man aged 25-45 years in good health.

This chain connects TRBV28 to TRBJ1-1; a weak D match, TRBD1 (5 bases). In germline, CDR1 is MDHEN, CDR2 SYDVKM. The length of the CDR3 is 13 residues. Trimming cost V 6 bases and J 5 bases, with 13 bases left between them. The CDR3 DNA reads TGTGCCAGCAGACCAATCAGACAGACTGAAGCTTTCTTT. Translated: CASRPIRQTEAFF.

The rearrangement uses TRBV9 and TRBJ2-3, with TRBD2 as a possible D gene (5 bases). This CDR3 is built from 15 residues. V gave up 2 bases and J gave up 0 bases, with 10 bases separating them. In germline, CDR1 is SGDLS, CDR2 YYNGEE. The CDR3 DNA is TGTGCCAGCAGCGTGAGGGTGACTAGCACAGATACGCAGTATTTT. Translation: CASSVRVTSTDTQYF. Variable domain in full (rest from reference TRBV9 and TRBJ2-3): DSGVTQTPKHLITATGQRVTLRCSPRSGDLSVYWYQQSLDQGLQFLIQYYNGEERAKGNILERFSAQQFPDLHSELNLSSLELGDSALYFCASSVRVTSTDTQYFGPGTRLTVL.

The chain couples TRBV4-2 to TRBJ2-5, with D uncertain. CDR3 size: 13 residues. The germline V gene encodes CDR1 LGHNA and CDR2 YNFKEQ. V lost 0 bases and J lost 4, with 6 bases in between. DNA for the CDR3: TGTGCCAGCAGCCAAGAGTCCGTAGAGACCCAGTACTTC. Protein product: CASSQESVETQYF.

This chain joins TRBV7-2 and TRBJ1-2, with no clear D. Trimming shortened V by 5 bases and J by 4 bases, and 11 bases separated the two germline ends. The CDR3 loop spans 13 amino acids. The V gene's germline CDR1 is SGHTA and CDR2 FQGNSA. CDR3 sequence (DNA): TGTGCCAGCAGCCAACAGCGACCCTATGGCTACACCTTC. It codes for CASSQQRPYGYTF.

This chain connects TRBV6-1 to TRBJ1-5; D gene unclear. V lost 1 base and J lost 3, with 10 bases in between. CDR1 and CDR2 (germline): MNHNS, SASEGT. This CDR3 region has 15 residues. The CDR3 sequence: CASSEGSSNNQPQHF. DNA for the CDR3: TGTGCCAGCAGTGAAGGATCCAGCAACAATCAGCCCCAGCATTTT.

Concerning this clone itself: Other nucleotide sequences in the sample specify the same CDR3. The J gene is TRBJ2-5, the V gene TRBV5-1; D remains unclear. The CDR3 contains 14 residues. From germline, CDR1 is SGHRS and CDR2 YFSETQ. V lost 0 bases, J lost 2 bases, and 8 bases lay in between. The CDR3 is CASSLVADQETQYF. CDR3 DNA: TGCGCCAGCAGCTTGGTGGCAGATCAAGAGACCCAGTACTTC.

The rearrangement links TRBV5-1 to TRBJ2-5; TRBD2 aligns across 13 bases. Losses at the gene ends were 0 bases for V and 5 bases for J; bases not matched to a gene: 7. The germline V gene has CDR1 SGHRS and CDR2 YFSETQ. The CDR3 spans 17 residues. The CDR3 DNA reads TGCGCCAGCAGCTTGGGGACTAGCGGGAGCAAACGGGAGACCCAGTACTTC. Amino acid sequence: CASSLGTSGSKRETQYF.

The rearrangement links TRBV6-1 to TRBJ2-1; TRBD2 matches 12 bases. From germline, CDR1 is MNHNS and CDR2 SASEGT. With 4 bases clipped from V and 1 base from J, the junction kept 11 bases outside the gene matches. The CDR3 is 19 residues long. CDR3 sequence: CASSAGLAGSSESYNEQFF. Written as DNA, the CDR3 is TGTGCCAGCAGTGCCGGACTAGCGGGATCCTCCGAGTCCTACAATGAGCAGTTCTTC.

As for this clone: One end of the junction does not line up with germline, which may come from a read error. The chain couples TRBV5-4 to TRBJ1-5, with a tentative D call TRBD1 (6 bases). Germline lookup yields CDR1 SGHNT and CDR2 YYREEE (reference sequence). CDR3 size: 14 residues. For the CDR3, the DNA is TGTGCCAGCAGCGAGGGACGGGACAATAAGCCCCAGCATTTT. This translates into CASSEGRDNKPQHF.

The chain is built from TRBV5-4 and TRBJ2-7; TRBD1 matches 8 bases. Germline CDR1 reads SGHNT; CDR2 reads YYREEE (reference sequence). The CDR3 runs 15 residues. V lost 4 bases to trimming and J lost 0 bases; unmatched junction nucleotides: 6. The CDR3 loop is CASSQDRESSYEQYF. CDR3 nucleotide sequence: TGTGCCAGCAGCCAGGACAGGGAAAGCTCCTACGAGCAGTACTTC. The entire variable domain, with the rest obtained from reference TRBV5-4 and TRBJ2-7, is as follows: ETGVTQSPTHLIKTRGQQVTLRCSSQSGHNTVSWYQQALGQGPQFIFQYYREEENGRGNFPPRFSGLQFPNYSSELNVNALELDDSALYLCASSQDRESSYEQYFGPGTRLTVT.